This TCR beta chain originates from a study of glioma-infiltrating T cells. Study-wide results and limits: Tissue and blood shared very few CDR3 sequences. Above-expected tissue-blood divergence occurred in all gliomas, most in low-grade ones.

The CDR3 length is 17 residues. The V end was cut by 4 bases, the J end by 4 bases, with 20 bases between. The germline V gene has CDR1 MDHEN and CDR2 SYDVKM. For this clonotype: Its antigen is as yet unknown.

Amplification of TCR alpha and beta CDR3 regions from RNA used iRepertoire nested multiplex PCR. One-step reverse transcription and amplification started from approximately 100-400 ng of tissue mRNA or PBMC total RNA. Via MiXCR, TCRdb re-called the multiplex PCR reads, giving one row per CDR3 protein. The sample lists 100,000 to 150,000 distinct CDR3 sequences, under 25% occurring once. The TCR originated in a human donor with low-grade glioma or glioblastoma, undergoing nonglioma brain surgery, or in good health (not recorded which). The sequenced material came from glioma tissue, nonneoplastic brain tissue, or PBMCs (not recorded which). This chain connects TRBV28 to TRBJ1-3; D is unresolved. The CDR3 sequence is CASSSIHQQAGGNTIYF. The CDR3 DNA reads TGTGCCAGCAGTTCAATCCATCAGCAGGCGGGGGGAAACACCATATATTTT.